These T cell receptor beta chains were read from a single sample in a study of radiation and T cells in renal cell carcinoma. Assay: immunoSEQ multiplex PCR; the TCRdb copy retains only in-frame clones and omits some. The profile shows 40,000 to 60,000 clones, about 80% of them singletons. The sample consisted of blood, taken from a patient whose treatment included radiotherapy and nephrectomy. The receptors were sampled from a woman in her 70s with renal cell carcinoma. The CDR3 runs from the conserved cysteine through the conserved F or W. Fields, in order: V gene, D gene, J gene, CDR3 protein. D genes are given only for firm matches.

TRBV18	.	TRBJ2-5	CASSIGATEQETQYF
TRBV9	.	TRBJ1-2	CASSVDPGSSYGYTF
TRBV5-6	TRBD2	TRBJ2-6	CASSSVLAGGLAGANVLTF
TRBV4-3	.	TRBJ1-1	CASSREGGEAFF
TRBV2	.	TRBJ2-7	CASSVVQASYEQYF
TRBV6-1	TRBD1	TRBJ1-1	CASSEQGAPNTEAFF
TRBV5-1	.	TRBJ2-5	CASSLNGGQFPETQYF
TRBV28	.	TRBJ1-3	CASSLRGGFSGNTIYF
TRBV30	.	TRBJ2-2	CAWRNRKRVDTGELFF
TRBV9	TRBD1	TRBJ2-2	CASEGQGGNTGELFF
TRBV7-9	.	TRBJ1-3	CASTTGITSGNTIYF
TRBV5-1	.	TRBJ2-5	CASSPGQETQYF
TRBV30	TRBD2	TRBJ2-1	CAWDRASGIGEQFF
TRBV25-1	TRBD1	TRBJ1-2	CASSASFGDRDRYYGYTF
TRBV10-1	TRBD2	TRBJ2-1	CATLPGLRGEQFF
TRBV2	.	TRBJ1-5	CASTFYEGQPQHF
TRBV6-5	.	TRBJ2-7	CASRSAGKYEQYF
TRBV30	.	TRBJ1-2	CAWGGTVSNYGYTF
TRBV5-5	.	TRBJ2-7	CASSWDLGYEQYF
TRBV9	.	TRBJ1-2	CASSADSGGLYGYTF
TRBV19	TRBD2	TRBJ2-7	CASSARTSGDYSYEQYF
TRBV19	TRBD2	TRBJ2-7	CASSIGASGGRTYEQYF
TRBV18	.	TRBJ1-5	CASSQGKGNQPQHF
TRBV6-5	.	TRBJ2-5	CASRYSGTQYF
TRBV5-6	TRBD1	TRBJ1-1	CASSLGQTKNTEAFF
TRBV4-2	TRBD2	TRBJ2-1	CASSPASGKNNEQFF
TRBV5-1	.	TRBJ2-3	CASSGQGTDTQYF
TRBV29-1	TRBD1	TRBJ1-5	CSVVGQEGQPQHF
TRBV30	.	TRBJ2-3	CAWGSGTQYF
TRBV9	TRBD2	TRBJ2-3	CASSVGTSGMLDTQYF
TRBV2	TRBD1	TRBJ1-4	CASKKGDRAGATNEKLFF
TRBV7-6	.	TRBJ2-1	CASSNIGSSYNEQFF
TRBV27	.	TRBJ2-1	CASSWTWDSDEQFF
TRBV5-1	TRBD1	TRBJ1-1	CASSMAKVGGGLTEAFF
TRBV9	.	TRBJ2-6	CASSPQGSGANVLTF
TRBV4-3	.	TRBJ2-3	CASSPRWRGADTQYF
TRBV2	TRBD1	TRBJ2-2	CASRGQGAAGELFF
TRBV7-2	.	TRBJ1-5	CASTLQAGSNQPQHF
TRBV9	.	TRBJ2-5	CASSKDSLETQYF
TRBV9	.	TRBJ2-7	CASSVGPDSYEQYF
TRBV5-1	.	TRBJ2-7	CASSEDTSYEQYF
TRBV15	.	TRBJ1-2	CATSREKGVGYGYTF
TRBV5-1	.	TRBJ2-6	CASSLEASGANVLTF
TRBV7-7	TRBD1	TRBJ2-5	CASSPTGQGGETQYF
TRBV6-5	.	TRBJ2-2	CASSPLTGELFF
TRBV5-5	TRBD2	TRBJ2-5	CASSPGSSGQQETQYF
TRBV5-1	.	TRBJ1-6	CASSIGTENSPLHF
TRBV19	.	TRBJ2-1	CASSIGPNNEQFF
TRBV5-1	TRBD1	TRBJ2-3	CASSVTGGSDTQYF
TRBV18	.	TRBJ1-1	CASSLRDSRTEAFF
TRBV15	.	TRBJ2-3	CATSSGERSTDTQYF
TRBV7-2	TRBD2	TRBJ2-1	CASSPLTSGNEQFF
TRBV6-6	TRBD2	TRBJ2-5	CASSFRLAAYQETQYF